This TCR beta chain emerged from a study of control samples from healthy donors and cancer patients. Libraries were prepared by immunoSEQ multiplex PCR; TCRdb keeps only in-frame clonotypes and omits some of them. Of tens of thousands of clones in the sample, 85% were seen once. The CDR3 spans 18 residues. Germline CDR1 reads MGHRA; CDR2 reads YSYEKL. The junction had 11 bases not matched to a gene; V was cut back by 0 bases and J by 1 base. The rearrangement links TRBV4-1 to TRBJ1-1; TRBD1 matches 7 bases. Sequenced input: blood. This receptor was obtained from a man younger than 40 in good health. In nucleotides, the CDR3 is TGCGCCAGCAGCCAAGAGCGGCAGGGGGTATTTGGGAACACTGAAGCTTTCTTT. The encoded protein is CASSQERQGVFGNTEAFF.